These 19 T cell receptor beta chains share one sample of origin, sequenced in a study of blood T cell repertoires in COVID-19. TCRdb keeps only in-frame clones here, not all; method: immunoSEQ multiplex PCR. Altogether tens of thousands of clones are present, around 74% being singletons, with the ten largest covering roughly 5%. Input material: peripheral blood. These receptors originate from a woman over 75 with active or convalescent COVID-19.

The sample holds a few counts of this clone. The genes are TRBV9 and TRBJ2-7, with D perhaps TRBD1 (6 bases). The CDR3 has 14 residues. Looked up from germline, CDR1 is SGDLS and CDR2 is YYNGEE. V shed 2 bases and J shed 0 bases, with 9 bases lying between them. CDR3 nucleotides: TGTGCCAGCAGCGTCGGACAGACCTCCTACGAGCAGTACTTC. As protein: CASSVGQTSYEQYF.

V is TRBV7-2 and J is TRBJ1-5; D is perhaps TRBD1 (6 bases). Per the germline V gene, CDR1 is SGHTA and CDR2 is FQGNSA. The CDR3 covers 18 residues. V was shortened by 1 base and J by 2 bases, with 18 bases between the two germline ends. The CDR3 bases are TGTGCCAGCAGCTTAGTTGTTAGTCGACAGGTAGGCAATCAGCCCCAGCATTTT. It codes for CASSLVVSRQVGNQPQHF.

V and J are TRBV4-1 and TRBJ1-2, with 9 bases aligning to TRBD1. With V trimmed by 11 bases and J by 8 bases, 15 bases remained unmatched. The CDR3 totals 14 residues. Per germline, CDR1 MGHRA and CDR2 YSYEKL. The CDR3 sequence: CAPQRDRVSEGYTF. DNA of the CDR3: TGCGCCCCCCAAAGGGACAGGGTATCGGAAGGCTACACCTTC.

The chain employs TRBV5-1 and TRBJ1-1; D is unclear. V lost 0 bases and J 2 bases, leaving 2 bases between the germline ends. The CDR3 has 12 amino acids. Germline V gene sequence: CDR1 SGHRS, CDR2 YFSETQ. The CDR3 region has the DNA TGCGCCAGCAGCTTGGCTAACACTGAAGCTTTCTTT. Encoded protein: CASSLANTEAFF. Full variable domain (remainder filled in from reference TRBV5-1 and TRBJ1-1): KAGVTQTPRYLIKTRGQQVTLSCSPISGHRSVSWYQQTPGQGLQFLFEYFSETQRNKGNFPGRFSGRQFSNSRSEMNVSTLELGDSALYLCASSLANTEAFFGQGTRLTVV.

This clone came up a few times. The rearrangement uses TRBV28 and TRBJ1-5; D is possibly TRBD1 (6 bases). V was clipped by 2 bases and J by 6 bases, with 11 bases between them. The CDR3 has 14 residues. Looked up from germline, CDR1 is MDHEN and CDR2 is SYDVKM. The CDR3 DNA sequence: TGTGCCAGCAGTTTAGTGGGGGCGACTCAGCCCCAGCATTTT. It specifies CASSLVGATQPQHF.

This clone appeared a few times. The V call is TRBV3-1 (or the pseudogene TRBV3-2), the J call TRBJ1-6, with 9 bases matching TRBD1. CDR1 is LGHDT and CDR2 is YNNKEL in the germline V gene (reference sequence). CDR3 length equals 17 residues. Losses at the gene ends were 6 bases for V and 5 bases for J; bases not matched to a gene: 11. The CDR3 here is CASRHGTGFFNNSPLHF. The CDR3 coding sequence is TGTGCCAGCAGGCACGGGACAGGGTTTTTCAATAATTCACCCCTCCACTTT.

This rearrangement joins TRBV5-1 to TRBJ2-5; 7 bases align to TRBD1. Germline CDR1 reads SGHRS; CDR2 reads YFSETQ. The V and J ends lost 0 bases and 2 bases, in that order; junction bases with no gene match: 4. The CDR3 spans 15 residues. The CDR3 bases are TGCGCCAGCAGCTTGGCCGGGACAGAGCAAGAGACCCAGTACTTC. The encoded protein is CASSLAGTEQETQYF.

This sequence joins TRBV27 and TRBJ2-3; TRBD2 might be the D (5 bases). Germline CDR1 reads MNHEY; CDR2 reads SMNVEV (reference sequence). The CDR3 extends over 14 amino acids. Trimming took 3 bases from V and 4 from J, leaving 11 bases between them. The CDR3 sequence is CASSFSSLPDTQYF. Here the CDR3 DNA reads TGTGCCAGCAGTTTCTCTAGCCTCCCAGATACGCAGTATTTT.

The chain combines TRBV28 with TRBJ2-7; 11 bases map to TRBD1. CDR3 length: 15 amino acids. The germline V gene encodes CDR1 MDHEN and CDR2 SYDVKM. The V gene end was trimmed by 6 bases and the J gene end by 6 bases; junction bases not matched to a gene: 10. The CDR3 DNA sequence: TGTGCCAGCAGGTATGGACAGGGGGCAACGTTCGAGCAGTACTTC. As protein: CASRYGQGATFEQYF.

The rearrangement uses TRBV4-3 and TRBJ1-1; D is ambiguous. The CDR3 sequence is 13 residues long. Per the germline V gene, CDR1 is LGHNA and CDR2 is YSLEER. Trimming took off 2 bases at V and 3 bases at J, with 7 bases between the two ends. For the CDR3, the DNA is TGCGCCAGCAGCCAATCTTTTCACACTGAAGCTTTCTTT. This sequence encodes CASSQSFHTEAFF.

In nucleotides, the CDR3 is TGTGCCAGCAGCCCACGGGGACTAGCGGAAAAGGAGCAGTTCTTC. This encodes CASSPRGLAEKEQFF. The V and J genes are TRBV7-2 and TRBJ2-1; TRBD2 matches 11 bases. J gave up 10 bases and V 5 bases, and 10 bases lay outside the gene matches. The CDR3 loop spans 15 amino acids. Germline-derived CDR1 and CDR2 are SGHTA and FQGNSA.

The chain links TRBV28 to TRBJ1-2, with 9 nucleotides matching TRBD1. The CDR3 extends over 18 amino acids. Germline lookup yields CDR1 MDHEN and CDR2 SYDVKM. After removal of 2 bases from V and 0 bases from J, the junction contained 10 bases not matched to a gene. The CDR3 reads CASSLTGTGSRANYGYTF. CDR3 sequence (DNA): TGTGCCAGCAGTTTAACCGGGACAGGGAGTCGTGCTAACTATGGCTACACCTTC.

This chain links TRBV6-2 or TRBV6-3 with TRBJ2-1, with TRBD2 as a possible D gene (5 bases). CDR1 is MNHEY, CDR2 SVGEGT, per germline. Trimming pared 2 bases from V and 15 bases from J, leaving 17 bases between. The CDR3 spans 13 residues. CDR3 residues: CASSYVTRGRWFF. The CDR3, as DNA: TGTGCCAGCAGTTACGTAACTAGAGGGCGGTGGTTCTTC.

This clone was found a few times. The chain combines TRBV4-3 with TRBJ2-2, with 12 positions matching TRBD1. Trimming cost V 6 bases and J 1 base; bases outside gene matches: 9. This CDR3 comprises 18 residues. Germline V lookup: CDR1 LGHNA, CDR2 YSLEER. In nucleotides, the CDR3 is TGCGCCAGCAGAACCGGGACAGGGGGCTTCCTGAACACCGGGGAGCTGTTTTTT. It translates to CASRTGTGGFLNTGELFF.

V gene TRBV2 combines with J gene TRBJ2-5, with D unclear. V shed 7 bases and J shed 2 bases, with 5 bases lying between them. The germline V gene encodes CDR1 SNHLY and CDR2 FYNNEI. The CDR3 consists of 11 residues. Here the CDR3 reads CASTLQETQYF. CDR3 DNA sequence: TGTGCCAGCACCCTACAAGAGACCCAGTACTTC.

The V call is TRBV5-1, the J call TRBJ2-7; a possible D gene is TRBD2 (7 bases). CDR3 length equals 15 residues. V was pared by 3 bases and J by 3 bases, with 16 bases between. Germline CDR1 SGHRS, CDR2 YFSETQ. The CDR3 here is CASSSGGSQIYEQYF. The CDR3 nucleotides read TGCGCCAGCAGCTCGGGGGGCTCCCAGATCTACGAGCAGTACTTC.

The V and J genes are TRBV5-1 and TRBJ1-2, with 7 bases lining up with TRBD1. CDR1 SGHRS and CDR2 YFSETQ come from the germline V gene. This CDR3 is 16 amino acids long. With 4 bases clipped from V and 4 bases from J, the junction kept 13 bases outside the gene matches. Here the CDR3 reads CASSLGGAGGFYGYTF. DNA for the CDR3: TGCGCCAGCAGCCTCGGTGGGGCAGGGGGGTTCTATGGCTACACCTTC.

This chain uses TRBV2 with TRBJ2-1; tentatively, D is TRBD1 (6 bases). The CDR3 has 14 residues. Trimming cost V 4 bases and J 6 bases, with 13 bases left between them. Germline V gene sequence: CDR1 SNHLY, CDR2 FYNNEI. The CDR3 DNA reads as TGTGCCAGCAGTGTAGTAGTCAGGGGCAATGAGCAGTTCTTC. It yields the protein CASSVVVRGNEQFF.

The table lists this clone with a count of one. V gene TRBV14 combines with J gene TRBJ1-4; D gene unclear. The CDR3 runs to 15 residues. Germline CDR1 reads SGHDN; CDR2 reads FVKESK. Trimming removed 3 bases from V and 7 bases from J, with 15 bases in between. The CDR3: CASSHSGLRGEKLFF. As DNA, the CDR3 is TGTGCCAGCAGCCACTCGGGTCTTAGAGGTGAAAAACTGTTTTTT. Full variable domain (missing parts from reference TRBV14 and TRBJ1-4): EAGVTQFPSHSVIEKGQTVTLRCDPISGHDNLYWYRRVMGKEIKFLLHFVKESKQDESGMPNNRFLAERTGGTYSTLKVQPAELEDSGVYFCASSHSGLRGEKLFFGSGTQLSVL.